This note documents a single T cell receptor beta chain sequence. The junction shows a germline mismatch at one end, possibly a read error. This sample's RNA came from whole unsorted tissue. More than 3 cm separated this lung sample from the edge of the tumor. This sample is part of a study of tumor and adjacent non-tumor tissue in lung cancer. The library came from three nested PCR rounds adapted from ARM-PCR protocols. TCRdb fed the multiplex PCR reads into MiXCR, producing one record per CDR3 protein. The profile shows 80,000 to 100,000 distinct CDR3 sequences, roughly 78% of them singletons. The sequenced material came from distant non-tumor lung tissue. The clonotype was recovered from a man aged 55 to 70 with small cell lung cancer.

Here the CDR3 reads CAISRGPQETQYF. CDR3 in DNA: TGTGCCATCAGCCGGGGGCCTCAAGAGACTCAGTACTTC. The rearrangement joins TRBV11-3 to TRBJ2-5; D possibly uses TRBD1 or TRBD2 (6 bases each). The CDR3 is 13 amino acids. CDR1 is SGHNT and CDR2 is YENEEA in the germline V gene.